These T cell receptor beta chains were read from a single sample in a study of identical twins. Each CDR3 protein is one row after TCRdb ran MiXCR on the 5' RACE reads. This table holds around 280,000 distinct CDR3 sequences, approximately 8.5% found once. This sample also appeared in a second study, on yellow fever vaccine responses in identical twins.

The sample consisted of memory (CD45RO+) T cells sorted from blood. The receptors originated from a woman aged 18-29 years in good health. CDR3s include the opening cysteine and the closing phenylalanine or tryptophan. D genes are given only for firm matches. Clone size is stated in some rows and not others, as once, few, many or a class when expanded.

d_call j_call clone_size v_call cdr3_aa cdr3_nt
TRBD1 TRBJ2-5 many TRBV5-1 CASSLQGPQETQYF TGCGCCAGCAGCTTACAGGGGCCCCAAGAGACCCAGTACTTC
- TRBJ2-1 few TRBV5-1 CASSLALEGLLSSYNEQFF TGCGCCAGCAGCTTGGCGCTAGAGGGCCTTTTAAGCTCCTACAATGAGCAGTTCTTC
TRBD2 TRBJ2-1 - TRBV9 CASSVIGGGAGEQFF TGTGCCAGCAGCGTCATCGGCGGGGGGGCGGGTGAGCAGTTCTTC
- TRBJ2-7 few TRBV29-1 CSIGVGGASYEQYF TGCAGCATCGGAGTGGGGGGAGCGTCCTACGAGCAGTACTTC
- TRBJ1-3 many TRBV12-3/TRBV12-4 CASRDNRASSGNTIYF TGTGCCAGCAGAGATAACCGGGCAAGCTCTGGAAACACCATATATTTT
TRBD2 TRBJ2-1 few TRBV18 CASSPIAGEVLGEQFF TGTGCCAGCTCACCCATAGCGGGAGAAGTGTTAGGAGAGCAGTTCTTC
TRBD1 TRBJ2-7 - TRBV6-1 CASSDPQDRAVQYF TGTGCCAGCAGTGACCCTCAGGACAGGGCGGTGCAGTACTTC
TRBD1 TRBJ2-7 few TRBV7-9 CASSNGQGNSYEQYF TGTGCCAGCAGCAACGGACAGGGCAACTCCTACGAGCAGTACTTC
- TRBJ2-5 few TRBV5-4 CASSLGPEWGAFETQYF TGTGCCAGCAGCTTGGGGCCCGAGTGGGGGGCGTTTGAGACCCAGTACTTC
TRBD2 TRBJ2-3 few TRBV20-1 CSAIRTSGTDTQYF TGCAGTGCTATACGGACTAGCGGGACAGATACGCAGTATTTT
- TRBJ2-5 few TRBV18 CASSRDTGSETQYF TGTGCCAGCTCACGCGATACAGGGTCCGAGACCCAGTACTTC
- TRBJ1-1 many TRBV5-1 CASSLATDLGTEAFF TGCGCCAGCAGCTTGGCCACGGACCTTGGGACTGAAGCTTTCTTT
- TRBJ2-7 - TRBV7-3 CASSLSSQGYEQYF TGTGCCAGCAGCTTAAGTTCACAGGGCTACGAGCAGTACTTC
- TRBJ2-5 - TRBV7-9 CASSSGAQETQYF TGTGCCAGCAGCTCTGGGGCCCAAGAGACCCAGTACTTC
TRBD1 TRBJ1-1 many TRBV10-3 CAISESAGGNTEAFF TGTGCCATCAGTGAGTCGGCAGGGGGGAACACTGAAGCTTTCTTT
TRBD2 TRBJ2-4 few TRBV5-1 CASSLGAGGPVDIQYF TGCGCCAGCAGCTTGGGTGCGGGGGGGCCTGTTGACATTCAGTACTTC
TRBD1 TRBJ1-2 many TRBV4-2 CASSFGQEEGYGYTF TGTGCCAGCAGCTTCGGACAGGAGGAAGGATATGGCTACACCTTC
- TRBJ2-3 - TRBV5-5 CASSLFSGVGDTQYF TGTGCCAGCAGCTTGTTTTCGGGGGTCGGGGATACGCAGTATTTT